This T cell receptor (beta chain) was sequenced in a study of response to subunit inactivated influenza vaccine. Study-wide results and caveats: Authors proposed each seasonal influenza vaccination draws in few new T cells.

About this clonotype: Antigen unknown.

One entry per CDR3 protein results from TCRdb running MiXCR on the RT-PCR reads. The repertoire holds about 570,000 distinct CDR3 sequences, with 10% to 15% as singletons. The TCR comes from a man in his fifties or sixties who received an inactivated influenza vaccine. The sequencing used PBMCs from blood, collected on the day of vaccination.

CDR3 DNA: TGTGCCAGCAGGGCTAGCGGGGCCACAGATACGCAGTATTTT. Encoded protein: CASRASGATDTQYF. The chain carries TRBV6-4 and TRBJ2-3; 9 nucleotides align to TRBD2. This CDR3 region has 14 residues. The trim removed 6 bases at V and 2 bases at J, leaving 3 bases unmatched. Germline V gene sequence: CDR1 MRHNA, CDR2 SNTAGT.